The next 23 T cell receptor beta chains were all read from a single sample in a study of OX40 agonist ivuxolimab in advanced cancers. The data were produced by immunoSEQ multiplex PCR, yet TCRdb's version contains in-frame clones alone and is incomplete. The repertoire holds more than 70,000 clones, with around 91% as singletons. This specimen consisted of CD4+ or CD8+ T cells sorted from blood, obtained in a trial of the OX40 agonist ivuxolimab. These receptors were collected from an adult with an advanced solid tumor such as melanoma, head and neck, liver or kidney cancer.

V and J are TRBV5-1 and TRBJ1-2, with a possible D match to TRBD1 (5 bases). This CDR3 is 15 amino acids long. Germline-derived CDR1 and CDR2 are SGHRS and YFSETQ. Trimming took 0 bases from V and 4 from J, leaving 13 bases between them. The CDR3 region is CASSLASGYTYGYTF. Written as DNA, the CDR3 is TGCGCCAGCAGCTTGGCCTCAGGGTATACCTATGGCTACACCTTC.

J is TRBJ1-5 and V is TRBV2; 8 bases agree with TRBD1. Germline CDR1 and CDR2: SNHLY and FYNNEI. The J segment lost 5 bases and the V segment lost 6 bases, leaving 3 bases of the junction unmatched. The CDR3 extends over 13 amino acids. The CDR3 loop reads CASRKTGDQPQHF. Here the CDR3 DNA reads TGTGCCAGCAGGAAGACAGGGGATCAGCCCCAGCATTTT.

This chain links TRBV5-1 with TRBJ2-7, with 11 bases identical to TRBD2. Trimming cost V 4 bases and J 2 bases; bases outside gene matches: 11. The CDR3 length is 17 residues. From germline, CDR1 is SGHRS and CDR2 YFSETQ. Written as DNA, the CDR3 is TGCGCCAGCAGCCGGTTAGCGGGAGGGGCGGCAGCCTACGAGCAGTACTTC. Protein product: CASSRLAGGAAAYEQYF.

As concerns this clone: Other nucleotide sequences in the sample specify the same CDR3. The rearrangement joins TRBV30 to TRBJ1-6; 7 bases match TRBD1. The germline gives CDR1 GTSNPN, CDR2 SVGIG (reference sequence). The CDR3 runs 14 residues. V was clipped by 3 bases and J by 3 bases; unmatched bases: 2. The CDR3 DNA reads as TGTGCCTGGAGCCGGGACAGCTATAATTCACCCCTCCACTTT. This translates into CAWSRDSYNSPLHF.

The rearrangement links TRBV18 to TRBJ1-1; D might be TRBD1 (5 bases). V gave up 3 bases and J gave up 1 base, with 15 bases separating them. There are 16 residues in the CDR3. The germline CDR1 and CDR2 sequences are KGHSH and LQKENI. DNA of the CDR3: TGTGCCAGCTCACCCCCGGGGAGGGGTCGGAACACTGAAGCTTTCTTT. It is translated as CASSPPGRGRNTEAFF.

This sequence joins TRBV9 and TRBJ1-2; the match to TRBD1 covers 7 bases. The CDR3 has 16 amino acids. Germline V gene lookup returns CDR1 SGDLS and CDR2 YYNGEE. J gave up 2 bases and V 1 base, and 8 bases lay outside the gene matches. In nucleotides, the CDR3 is TGTGCCAGCAGCGTATCCCTGGGGACAGCAAACTATGGCTACACCTTC. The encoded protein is CASSVSLGTANYGYTF.

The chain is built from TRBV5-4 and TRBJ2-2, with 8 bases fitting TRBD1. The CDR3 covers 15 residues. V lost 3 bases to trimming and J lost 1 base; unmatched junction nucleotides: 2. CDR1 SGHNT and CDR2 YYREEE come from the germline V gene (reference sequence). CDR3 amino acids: CASSSGTGNTGELFF. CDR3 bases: TGTGCCAGCAGCTCCGGGACAGGGAACACCGGGGAGCTGTTTTTT.

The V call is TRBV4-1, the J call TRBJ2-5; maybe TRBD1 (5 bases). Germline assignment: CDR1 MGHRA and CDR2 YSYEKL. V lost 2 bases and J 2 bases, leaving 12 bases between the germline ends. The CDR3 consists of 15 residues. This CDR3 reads CASSQLQGGQETQYF. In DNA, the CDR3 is TGCGCCAGCAGCCAACTGCAGGGTGGGCAAGAGACCCAGTACTTC.

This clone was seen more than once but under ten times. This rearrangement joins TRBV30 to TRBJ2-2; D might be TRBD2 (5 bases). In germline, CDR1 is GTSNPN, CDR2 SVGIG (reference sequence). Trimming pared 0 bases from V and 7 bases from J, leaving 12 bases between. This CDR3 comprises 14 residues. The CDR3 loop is CAWSVPGVIGELFF. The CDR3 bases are TGTGCCTGGAGTGTACCCGGGGTAATCGGGGAGCTGTTTTTT.

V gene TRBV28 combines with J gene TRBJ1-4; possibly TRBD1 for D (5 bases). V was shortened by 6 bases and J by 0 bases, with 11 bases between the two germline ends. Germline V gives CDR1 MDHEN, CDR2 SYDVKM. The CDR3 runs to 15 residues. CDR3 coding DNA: TGTGCCAGCAGCAGTGGGGGGGCAACTAATGAAAAACTGTTTTTT. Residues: CASSSGGATNEKLFF. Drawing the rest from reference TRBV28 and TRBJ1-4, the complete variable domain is DVKVTQSSRYLVKRTGEKVFLECVQDMDHENMFWYRQDPGLGLRLIYFSYDVKMKEKGDIPEGYSVSREKKERFSLILESASTNQTSMYLCASSSGGATNEKLFFGSGTQLSVL.

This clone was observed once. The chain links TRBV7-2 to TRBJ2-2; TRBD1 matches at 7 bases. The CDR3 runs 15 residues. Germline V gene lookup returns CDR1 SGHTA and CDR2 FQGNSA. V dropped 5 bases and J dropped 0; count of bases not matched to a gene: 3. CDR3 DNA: TGTGCCAGCAGCCTGGACAGGACGAACACCGGGGAGCTGTTTTTT. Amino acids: CASSLDRTNTGELFF.

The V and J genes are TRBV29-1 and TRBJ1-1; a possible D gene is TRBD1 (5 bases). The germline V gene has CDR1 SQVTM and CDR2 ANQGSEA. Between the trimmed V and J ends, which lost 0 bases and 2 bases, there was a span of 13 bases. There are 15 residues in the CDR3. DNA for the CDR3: TGCAGCGTTGAAGATGGGGTGACAGCAAACACTGAAGCTTTCTTT. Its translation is CSVEDGVTANTEAFF.

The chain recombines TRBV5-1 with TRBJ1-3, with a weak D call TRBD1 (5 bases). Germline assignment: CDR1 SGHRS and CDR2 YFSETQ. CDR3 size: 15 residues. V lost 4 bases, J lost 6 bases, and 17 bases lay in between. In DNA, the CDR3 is TGCGCCAGCAGCCCGGGTTGGGGGGATGAAAACACCATATATTTT. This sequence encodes CASSPGWGDENTIYF.

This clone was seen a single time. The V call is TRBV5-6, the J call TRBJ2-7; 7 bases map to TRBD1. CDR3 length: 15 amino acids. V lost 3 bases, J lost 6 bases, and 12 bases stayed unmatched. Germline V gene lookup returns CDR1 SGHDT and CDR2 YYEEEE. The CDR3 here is CASSSDVQGIGEQYF. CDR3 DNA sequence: TGTGCCAGCAGCTCTGACGTACAGGGGATAGGCGAGCAGTACTTC. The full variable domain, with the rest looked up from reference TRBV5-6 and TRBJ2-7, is DAGVTQSPTHLIKTRGQQVTLRCSPKSGHDTVSWYQQALGQGPQFIFQYYEEEERQRGNFPDRFSGHQFPNYSSELNVNALLLGDSALYLCASSSDVQGIGEQYFGPGTRLTVT.

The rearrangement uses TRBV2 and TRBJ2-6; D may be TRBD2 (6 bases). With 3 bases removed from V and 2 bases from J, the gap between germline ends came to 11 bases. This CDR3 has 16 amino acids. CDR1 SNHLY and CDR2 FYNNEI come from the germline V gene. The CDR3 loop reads CASSDRRDAGANVLTF. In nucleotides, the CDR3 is TGTGCCAGCAGTGATAGGAGGGACGCTGGGGCCAACGTCCTGACTTTC.

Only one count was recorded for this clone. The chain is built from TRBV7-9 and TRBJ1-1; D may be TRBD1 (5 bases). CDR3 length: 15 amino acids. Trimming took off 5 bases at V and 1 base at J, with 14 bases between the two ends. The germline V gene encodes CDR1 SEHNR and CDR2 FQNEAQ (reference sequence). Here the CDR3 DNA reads TGTGCCAGCAGCCCGAGGGGCGGCCCGAACACTGAAGCTTTCTTT. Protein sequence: CASSPRGGPNTEAFF.

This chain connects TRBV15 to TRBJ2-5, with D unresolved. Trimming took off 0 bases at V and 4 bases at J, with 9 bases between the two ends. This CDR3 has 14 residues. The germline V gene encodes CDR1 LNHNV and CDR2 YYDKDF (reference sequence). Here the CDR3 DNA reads TGTGCCACCAGCAGAGATCGGACGGGAGAGACCCAGTACTTC. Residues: CATSRDRTGETQYF.

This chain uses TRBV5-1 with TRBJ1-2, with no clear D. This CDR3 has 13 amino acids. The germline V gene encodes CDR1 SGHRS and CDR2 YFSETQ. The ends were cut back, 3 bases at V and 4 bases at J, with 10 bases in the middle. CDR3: CASSSFTAYGYTF. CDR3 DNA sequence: TGCGCCAGCAGCTCCTTTACGGCCTATGGCTACACCTTC.

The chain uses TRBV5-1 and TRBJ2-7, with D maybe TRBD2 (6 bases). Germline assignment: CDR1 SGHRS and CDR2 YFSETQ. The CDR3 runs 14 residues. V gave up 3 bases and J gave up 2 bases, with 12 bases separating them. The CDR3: CASSSRDSTYEQYF. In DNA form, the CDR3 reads TGCGCCAGCAGCTCACGGGACTCCACCTACGAGCAGTACTTC.

The CDR3 DNA reads TGTGCCACCAGCCCCCGCAGGACACCGAACACTGAAGCTTTCTTT. Its protein is CATSPRRTPNTEAFF. The chain couples TRBV15 to TRBJ1-1; D might be TRBD1 (5 bases). The V and J ends lost 5 bases and 1 base respectively, with 14 bases between them. The CDR3 runs 15 residues. Germline V gene data show CDR1 as LNHNV and CDR2 as YYDKDF (reference sequence).

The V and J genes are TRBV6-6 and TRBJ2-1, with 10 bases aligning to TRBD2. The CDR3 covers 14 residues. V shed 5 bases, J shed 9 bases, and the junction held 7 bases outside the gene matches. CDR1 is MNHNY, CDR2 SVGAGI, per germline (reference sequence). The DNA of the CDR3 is TGTGCCAGCAGTCCCCGGACTAGCGGTGGTGAGCAGTTCTTC. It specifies CASSPRTSGGEQFF.

CDR3 loop: CAWSGGLNQPQHF. In DNA, the CDR3 is TGTGCCTGGAGCGGGGGGCTAAATCAGCCCCAGCATTTT. V usage is TRBV30 and J usage is TRBJ1-5; the D gene is possibly TRBD1 (6 bases). This CDR3 has 13 residues. Germline V lookup: CDR1 GTSNPN, CDR2 SVGIG (reference sequence). V dropped 3 bases and J dropped 4 bases, with 10 bases sitting between them. Filled out from reference TRBV30 and TRBJ1-5, the complete variable domain reads SQTIHQWPATLVQPVGSPLSLECTVEGTSNPNLYWYRQAAGRGLQLLFYSVGIGQISSEVPQNLSASRPQDRQFILSSKKLLLSDSGFYLCAWSGGLNQPQHFGDGTRLSIL.

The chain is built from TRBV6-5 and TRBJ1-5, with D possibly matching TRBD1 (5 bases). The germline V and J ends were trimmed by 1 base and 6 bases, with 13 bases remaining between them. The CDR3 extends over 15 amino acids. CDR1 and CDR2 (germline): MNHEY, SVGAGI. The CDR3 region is CASSYYRGGGQPQHF. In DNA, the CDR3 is TGTGCCAGCAGTTACTATAGGGGCGGAGGTCAGCCCCAGCATTTT.